A selection of T cell receptor beta chains follows, all from one sample in a study of blood T cell repertoires in COVID-19. Sequenced by immunoSEQ multiplex PCR; TCRdb stores in-frame clones only, minus some. The sample shows roughly 300,000 clones, more than 75% of them seen only once. The specimen sequenced was peripheral blood. These receptors came from a woman aged 50 to 60 who had recovered from COVID-19. The CDR3 runs from the conserved cysteine through the conserved F or W. The D gene is left open where the match is weak. The listing skips clone size in some rows; elsewhere it reads once, few, many or a size class.

TRBJ1-2 | few | TRBV28 | NA | TGTGCCAGCAGTTTAGGGGGGACTGGAGGCTACACCTTC | CASSLGGTGGYTF
TRBJ1-5 | NA | TRBV29-1 | NA | TGCAGCGTTGGGTTCCGGAATCAGCCCCAGCATTTT | CSVGFRNQPQHF
TRBJ2-7 | NA | TRBV11-2 | NA | TGTGCCAGCAGCTTAGTACCAGAAACCTACGAGCAGTACTTC | CASSLVPETYEQYF
TRBJ2-5 | NA | TRBV28 | NA | TGTGCCAGCAGTTTCTTCGGGTTTCGGACCCAGTACTTC | CASSFFGFRTQYF
TRBJ2-3 | NA | TRBV4-1 | TRBD2 | TGCGCCAGCAGCCAAACTAGCGGGAGCCCAGATACGCAGTATTTT | CASSQTSGSPDTQYF
TRBJ2-4 | NA | TRBV21-1 | NA | TGTGCCAGCAACCAGACAGATCTAGCCAAAAACATTCAGTACTTC | CASNQTDLAKNIQYF
TRBJ1-5 | NA | TRBV19 | TRBD1 | TGTGCCAGTACCCAAAGGAGGGGGCCTCGCAATCAGCCCCAGCATTTT | CASTQRRGPRNQPQHF
TRBJ1-1 | NA | TRBV19 | TRBD1 | TGTGCCAGTAGTCCAGACAGGGACGGCACTGAAGCTTTCTTT | CASSPDRDGTEAFF
TRBJ1-3 | NA | TRBV9 | TRBD1 | TGTGCCAGCAGCGCAGCCGGGACAGTGCGAAACACCATATATTTT | CASSAAGTVRNTIYF
TRBJ2-1 | NA | TRBV24-1 | NA | TGTGCCACCAGTGATTTAGTGCGGGGAGCGTACAATGAGCAGTTCTTC | CATSDLVRGAYNEQFF
TRBJ2-1 | NA | TRBV29-1 | NA | TGCAGCGTCGAGGGTGACTACAATGAGCAGTTCTTC | CSVEGDYNEQFF
TRBJ2-6 | NA | TRBV6-5 | NA | TGTGCCAGTAGAACACCTAGCTCTGGGGCCAACGTCCTGACTTTC | CASRTPSSGANVLTF
TRBJ2-3 | few | TRBV28 | TRBD2 | TGTGCCAGCAGTTTCCGCCCCCTTTTGCGGGAGGGCGGCACAGATACGCAGTATTTT | CASSFRPLLREGGTDTQYF
TRBJ2-3 | NA | TRBV19 | TRBD2 | TGTGCCAGTAGTACGACTAGCGGGAGAACAGATACGCAGTATTTT | CASSTTSGRTDTQYF
TRBJ1-2 | NA | TRBV28 | NA | TGTGCCAGCAGTTTTGGTAGAGGTAACTATGGCTACACCTTC | CASSFGRGNYGYTF
TRBJ2-4 | few | TRBV7-2 | NA | TGTGCCAGCAGCCCGGGGGTAAACATTCAGTACTTC | CASSPGVNIQYF
TRBJ2-5 | NA | TRBV5-1 | TRBD1 | TGCGCCAGCAGCTTGGGGGTAATCGGACAGGGTCAAGAGACCCAGTACTTC | CASSLGVIGQGQETQYF
TRBJ2-1 | NA | TRBV5-1 | TRBD2 | TGCGCCAGCAGCTTGGGGATAGCGGGAGGGCCCTACAATGAGCAGTTCTTC | CASSLGIAGGPYNEQFF
TRBJ1-2 | NA | TRBV4-3 | TRBD1 | TGCGCCAGCAGCCAAGGCCAACAGGGGGTGAGGGGTGGCTACACCTTC | CASSQGQQGVRGGYTF
TRBJ2-3 | NA | TRBV28 | TRBD2 | TGTGCCAGCAGTTTTGGCGCCGAGAATAAAGCGGGAGCGCCACCAGATACGCAGTATTTT | CASSFGAENKAGAPPDTQYF
TRBJ1-1 | once | TRBV7-8 | NA | TGTGCCAGCAGCCATGAGGGAGGCGAAGCTTTCTTT | CASSHEGGEAFF
TRBJ2-1 | NA | TRBV5-1 | NA | TGCGCCAGCAGCGTCGACAGGAGCTCCTACAATGAGCAGTTCTTC | CASSVDRSSYNEQFF
TRBJ2-1 | NA | TRBV5-6 | NA | TGTGCCACTGAGGACTATTCCAATGAGCAGTTCTTC | CATEDYSNEQFF
TRBJ2-7 | NA | TRBV7-9 | NA | TGTGCCAGCAGCTTAGACCGAGGCCTCTCCTACGAGCAGTACTTC | CASSLDRGLSYEQYF
TRBJ1-2 | NA | TRBV4-1 | TRBD1 | TGCGCCAGCAGCCTCGTGAACAGGGGTGGCGACTATGGCTACACCTTC | CASSLVNRGGDYGYTF
TRBJ1-1 | few | TRBV5-5 | NA | TGTGCCAGCACCCTTTTGTTCAACACTGAAGCTTTCTTT | CASTLLFNTEAFF
TRBJ2-2 | few | TRBV25-1 | TRBD2 | TGTGCCAGCAGTATAGCGGGAGGGCCCGGGGAGCTGTTTTTT | CASSIAGGPGELFF
TRBJ1-1 | NA | TRBV7-9 | NA | TGTGCCAGCAGCTCACCCGGGACAATGAACACTGAAGCTTTCTTT | CASSSPGTMNTEAFF
TRBJ2-1 | once | TRBV5-1 | TRBD2 | TGCGCCAGCAGCTTGGTAGCGGGAGTTGGCAATGAGCAGTTCTTC | CASSLVAGVGNEQFF
TRBJ2-7 | once | TRBV7-2 | TRBD2 | TGTGCCAGCAGCTTAGACCCTAGCGGGAGGGTCGAGCAGTACTTC | CASSLDPSGRVEQYF
TRBJ2-1 | NA | TRBV7-2 | NA | TGTGCCAGCAGCCCACAAGGTGGGCAGGTGGGTTGGAATGAGCAGTTCTTC | CASSPQGGQVGWNEQFF
TRBJ2-1 | few | TRBV7-2 | TRBD2 | TGTGCCAGCAGCTTAGATTTACTAGCGGCCGCCTACAATGAGCAGTTCTTC | CASSLDLLAAAYNEQFF
TRBJ1-5 | NA | TRBV19 | NA | TGTGCCAGTAGTACCCTCGTTAGCAATCAGCCCCAGCATTTT | CASSTLVSNQPQHF
TRBJ2-7 | NA | TRBV6-6 | NA | TGTGCCAGCAGCCGTAACGAGTACGAGCAGTACTTC | CASSRNEYEQYF
TRBJ2-3 | NA | TRBV14 | TRBD2 | TGTGCCAGCAGCCAAGATACGGGGGGATACACAGATACGCAGTATTTT | CASSQDTGGYTDTQYF
TRBJ1-1 | NA | TRBV28 | NA | TGTGCCAGCAGTTTCTCTCTGAACACTGAAGCTTTCTTT | CASSFSLNTEAFF
TRBJ2-5 | once | TRBV5-1 | TRBD2 | TGCGCCAGCAGCTTCCTAGGGACTAGCGGGAGATCGGTAGGGGAGACCCAGTACTTC | CASSFLGTSGRSVGETQYF
TRBJ1-5 | NA | TRBV19 | NA | TGTGCCAGTAGCCCGACAAACGGGGGCAATCAGCCCCAGCATTTT | CASSPTNGGNQPQHF
TRBJ1-4 | NA | TRBV10-3 | NA | TGTGCCTCTCAGGATAAGGCAACTAATGAAAAACTGTTTTTT | CASQDKATNEKLFF
TRBJ2-5 | NA | TRBV28 | NA | TGTGCCAGCAGTAGCGTGCAGACCCAGTACTTC | CASSSVQTQYF
TRBJ1-1 | NA | TRBV6-2/TRBV6-3 | NA | TGTGCCAGCAGTTACGTTTTGAGCACTGAAGCTTTCTTT | CASSYVLSTEAFF
TRBJ1-2 | NA | TRBV3-1/TRBV3-2 | TRBD1 | TGTGCCAGGGGGACAGGGATAAACTATGGCTACACCTTC | CARGTGINYGYTF